Shown below are 14 T cell receptor beta chains from a single sample sequenced in a study of CD8+CD57+ T cells in acquired aplastic anemia. The template used for profiling TCR beta VDJ and CDR3 was genomic DNA. TCRdb processed the reads anew with MiXCR; each CDR3 protein has one entry. The sample shows 400,000 to 450,000 distinct CDR3 sequences, 55% to 75% of them seen only once. Specimen: sorted CD4+, CD8+, or CD8+CD57+ T cells (not recorded which) from PBMCs. The receptors derive from a human donor in good health, serving as a control.

V usage is TRBV5-1 and J usage is TRBJ1-1; TRBD1 is a possible D gene (5 bases). Between the trimmed V and J ends, which lost 4 bases and 8 bases, there was a span of 21 bases. The germline V gene encodes CDR1 SGHRS and CDR2 YFSETQ. The CDR3 extends over 15 amino acids. CDR3 sequence reads: CASSQQLREPSEAFF. The CDR3 DNA follows: TGCGCCAGCAGCCAACAACTCAGGGAGCCCTCGGAAGCTTTCTTT.

The chain links TRBV7-2 to TRBJ2-5, with D maybe TRBD2 (5 bases). V dropped 2 bases and J dropped 10 bases, with 23 bases sitting between them. The CDR3 extends over 16 amino acids. Germline V gene lookup returns CDR1 SGHTA and CDR2 FQGNSA. The CDR3 loop is CASSLNLGGLGYGQYF. In DNA, the CDR3 is TGTGCCAGCAGCTTAAATTTAGGAGGATTGGGCTATGGCCAGTACTTC.

This clonotype was picked up many times. The chain links TRBV7-2 to TRBJ2-7, with TRBD1 identical over 10 bases. The ends lost 2 bases at V and 0 bases at J; junction bases unmatched: 4. Looked up from germline, CDR1 is SGHTA and CDR2 is FQGNSA. The CDR3 consists of 16 residues. As DNA, the CDR3 is TGTGCCAGCAGCTTAACCGGGACAGGGGCCTCCTACGAGCAGTACTTC. This translates into CASSLTGTGASYEQYF.

This chain connects TRBV7-9 to TRBJ1-2, with unresolved D. V gave up 4 bases and J gave up 11 bases, with 23 bases separating them. Germline CDR1 reads SEHNR; CDR2 reads FQNEAQ (reference sequence). The CDR3 has 15 residues. DNA of the CDR3: TGTGCCAGCAGCTACCTGTCGTCGCAAGAGACCCAGTACACCTTC. Its translation: CASSYLSSQETQYTF.

V is TRBV7-8 and J is TRBJ1-1; D is uncertain. CDR1 and CDR2 from the germline V gene are SGHVS and FQNEAQ. V was trimmed by 1 base and J by 0 bases, leaving 18 bases between them. The CDR3 covers 18 residues. CDR3 coding DNA: TGTGCCAGCAGCTTAGGTTCTGGCACCGGAGATGTGAACACTGAAGCTTTCTTT. Protein product: CASSLGSGTGDVNTEAFF.

The chain couples TRBV5-8 to TRBJ1-2; D perhaps matches TRBD1 (6 bases). This CDR3 contains 15 residues. The germline CDR1 and CDR2 sequences are SGHTS and YDEGEE. The V gene lost 2 bases and the J gene lost 0 bases, with 11 bases spanning the gap. CDR3: CASSLRQASNYGYTF. The CDR3 nucleotides read TGTGCCAGCAGCTTACGACAGGCCTCTAACTATGGCTACACCTTC.

This rearrangement joins TRBV4-2 to TRBJ2-5; 9 nucleotides agree with TRBD2. After removal of 2 bases from V and 3 bases from J, the junction contained 1 base not matched to a gene. The CDR3 sequence is 14 residues long. Germline-derived CDR1 and CDR2 are LGHNA and YNFKEQ. CDR3 bases: TGTGCCAGCAGCCAACCTAGCGGGAAAGAGACCCAGTACTTC. Translation: CASSQPSGKETQYF.

This clonotype was seen repeatedly, ten times or more. This chain uses TRBV5-8 with TRBJ2-2; D unclear. Germline V CDR1 and CDR2: SGHTS, YDEGEE. The V gene lost 4 bases and the J gene lost 3 bases, with 10 bases spanning the gap. The CDR3 has 14 amino acids. The CDR3: CASSLRTDTGELFF. In DNA, the CDR3 is TGTGCCAGCAGCCTCCGGACGGACACCGGGGAGCTGTTTTTT. Filled out from reference TRBV5-8 and TRBJ2-2, the complete variable domain reads EAGVTQSPTHLIKTRGQQATLRCSPISGHTSVYWYQQALGLGLQFLLWYDEGEERNRGNFPPRFSGRQFPNYSSELNVNALELEDSALYLCASSLRTDTGELFFGEGSRLTVL.

V gene TRBV9 combines with J gene TRBJ2-1; weak D call: TRBD1 (5 bases). The germline V gene has CDR1 SGDLS and CDR2 YYNGEE. V lost 2 bases to trimming and J lost 7 bases, with 13 bases between them. This CDR3 has 14 amino acids. This CDR3 reads CASSVAAKGNEQFF. The DNA for the CDR3 is TGTGCCAGCAGCGTGGCGGCAAAGGGGAATGAGCAGTTCTTC.

In regard to this clonotype: The junction and the germline gene differ at one end; a read error may be behind it. The rearrangement links TRBV29-1 to TRBJ2-1; D not certain. The CDR3 length is 13 residues. Germline V gene sequence: CDR1 SQVTM, CDR2 ANQGSEA. CDR3 loop: CSVEDWADNGQFF. The CDR3 DNA follows: TGCAGCGTCGAAGATTGGGCAGACAATGGGCAGTTCTTC.

The V and J genes are TRBV19 and TRBJ2-5; 9 nucleotides line up with TRBD1. After removal of 5 bases from V and 5 bases from J, the junction contained 9 bases not matched to a gene. The CDR3 runs to 15 residues. CDR1 and CDR2 (germline): LNHDA, SQIVND (reference sequence). The CDR3 loop reads CASSGGGQGGETQYF. The CDR3 nucleotides are TGTGCCAGTAGTGGCGGGGGACAGGGTGGGGAGACCCAGTACTTC.

The genes are TRBV12-3 or TRBV12-4 and TRBJ1-4, with D unclear. Trimming stripped 7 bases from V and 7 bases from J, with 13 bases between. This CDR3 region has 13 residues. This chain's CDR3 is CASTYSRTEKLFF. CDR3 coding DNA: TGTGCCAGCACATACTCAAGGACTGAAAAACTGTTTTTT.

The V call is TRBV6-1, the J call TRBJ1-6; TRBD1 might be the D (5 bases). With 0 bases removed from V and 6 bases from J, the gap between germline ends came to 21 bases. This CDR3 is built from 19 residues. CDR1 and CDR2 from the germline V gene are MNHNS and SASEGT. DNA for the CDR3: TGTGCCAGCAGTGAAGCGCTTCGGGGAGCGGGGGAAGGTAATTCACCCCTCCACTTT. As protein: CASSEALRGAGEGNSPLHF.

The V call is TRBV9, the J call TRBJ2-1; weak D call: TRBD2 (6 bases). This CDR3 contains 13 residues. The V end was cut by 3 bases, the J end by 4 bases, with 8 bases between. Germline V gene sequence: CDR1 SGDLS, CDR2 YYNGEE. CDR3 in amino acids: CASSEGTYNEQFF. The DNA of the CDR3 is TGTGCCAGCAGCGAGGGGACTTACAATGAGCAGTTCTTC.